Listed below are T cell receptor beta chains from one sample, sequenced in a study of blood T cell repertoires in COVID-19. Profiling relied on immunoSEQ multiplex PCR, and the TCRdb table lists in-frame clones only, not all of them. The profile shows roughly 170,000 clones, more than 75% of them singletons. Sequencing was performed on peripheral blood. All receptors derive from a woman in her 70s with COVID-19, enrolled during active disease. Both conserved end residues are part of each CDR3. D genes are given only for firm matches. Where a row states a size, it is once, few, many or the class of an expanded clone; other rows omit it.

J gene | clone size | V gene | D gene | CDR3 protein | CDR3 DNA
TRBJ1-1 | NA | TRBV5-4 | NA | CASSLETLLTEAFF | TGTGCCAGCAGCTTAGAGACACTCCTTACCGAAGCTTTCTTT
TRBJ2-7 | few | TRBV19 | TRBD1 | CASSSGQGDEQYF | TGTGCCAGTAGCTCGGGACAGGGAGACGAGCAGTACTTC
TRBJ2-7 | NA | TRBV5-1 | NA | CASSLRRGTYEQYF | TGCGCCAGCAGCTTGCGTAGGGGGACCTACGAGCAGTACTTC
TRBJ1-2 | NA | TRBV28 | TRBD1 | CASSFDRGGYTF | TGTGCCAGCAGTTTTGACAGGGGCGGCTACACCTTC
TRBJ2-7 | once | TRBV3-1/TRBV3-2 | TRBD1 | CASSPTWDSYEQYF | TGTGCCAGCAGCCCAACTTGGGACAGTTACGAGCAGTACTTC
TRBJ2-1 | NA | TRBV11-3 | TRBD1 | CASSRTGVTYNEQFF | TGTGCCAGCAGCAGGACAGGGGTCACCTACAATGAGCAGTTCTTC
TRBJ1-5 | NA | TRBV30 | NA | CAWRGSIEQPQHF | TGTGCCTGGAGGGGCAGTATCGAACAGCCCCAGCATTTT
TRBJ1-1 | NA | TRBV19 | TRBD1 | CATSDRGPNTEAFF | TGTGCCACCAGCGACAGGGGACCGAACACTGAAGCTTTCTTT
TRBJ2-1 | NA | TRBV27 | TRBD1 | CASTPWGTGGDKNEQFF | TGTGCCAGCACCCCTTGGGGGACAGGGGGAGACAAGAATGAGCAGTTCTTC
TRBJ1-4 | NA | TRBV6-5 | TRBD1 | CASRGTGVEKLFF | TGTGCCAGCAGAGGGACAGGGGTTGAAAAACTGTTTTTT
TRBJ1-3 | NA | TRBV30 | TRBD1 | CAWRGAGGSGNTIYF | TGTGCCTGGAGGGGGGCAGGGGGCTCTGGAAACACCATATATTTT
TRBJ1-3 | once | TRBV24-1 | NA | CATSDPTQGNTIYF | TGTGCCACCAGTGATCCAACACAGGGAAACACCATATATTTT
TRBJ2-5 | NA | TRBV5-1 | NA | CASSLGAEETQYF | TGCGCCAGCAGCCTCGGAGCGGAGGAGACCCAGTACTTC
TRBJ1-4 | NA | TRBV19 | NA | CASSIAPQGREKLFF | TGTGCCAGTAGTATAGCCCCCCAGGGGCGCGAAAAACTGTTTTTT
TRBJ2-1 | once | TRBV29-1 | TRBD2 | CSVESGTSGTNEQFF | TGCAGCGTTGAATCCGGGACTAGCGGGACCAATGAGCAGTTCTTC
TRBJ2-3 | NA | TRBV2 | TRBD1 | CASSNSGTGGSTQYF | TGTGCCAGCAGTAATTCCGGGACAGGGGGCTCGACGCAGTATTTT
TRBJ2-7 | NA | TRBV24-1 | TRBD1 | CATSDWDSLGEQYF | TGTGCCACCAGTGATTGGGACAGTTTAGGCGAGCAGTACTTC
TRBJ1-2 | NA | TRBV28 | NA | CASSTGSDYGYTF | TGTGCCAGCAGTACAGGGAGCGACTATGGCTACACCTTC
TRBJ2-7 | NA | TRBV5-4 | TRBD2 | CASSTGLAHYEQYF | TGTGCCAGCAGCACGGGACTAGCTCACTACGAGCAGTACTTC
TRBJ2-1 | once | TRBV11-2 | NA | CASSLAMYEQFF | TGTGCCAGCAGCTTAGCCATGTATGAGCAGTTCTTC
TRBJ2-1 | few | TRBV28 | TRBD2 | CASRSPGTRVEQFF | TGTGCCAGCAGGAGTCCGGGGACTAGGGTTGAGCAGTTCTTC
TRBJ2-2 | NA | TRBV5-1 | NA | CASSAGQMVNTGELFF | TGCGCCAGCAGCGCGGGACAGATGGTGAACACCGGGGAGCTGTTTTTT
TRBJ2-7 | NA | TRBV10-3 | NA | CAISAHTTGTYEQYF | TGTGCCATCAGTGCCCATACCACAGGCACCTACGAGCAGTACTTC
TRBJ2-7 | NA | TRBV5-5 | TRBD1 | CASSLGQGFSYEQYF | TGTGCCAGCAGCCTAGGACAGGGGTTCTCCTACGAGCAGTACTTC
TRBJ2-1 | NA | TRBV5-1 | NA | CASSLDTGPREQFF | TGCGCCAGCAGCCTTGATACAGGGCCACGTGAGCAGTTCTTC
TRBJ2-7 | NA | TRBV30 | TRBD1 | CAWSRRGPGQGAYEQYF | TGTGCCTGGAGTAGACGAGGACCCGGACAGGGAGCCTACGAGCAGTACTTC
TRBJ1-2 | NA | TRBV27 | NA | CASGLWGESGYTF | TGTGCCAGCGGACTTTGGGGGGAAAGTGGCTACACCTTC
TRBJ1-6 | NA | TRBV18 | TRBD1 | CASSPMDRTNSPLHF | TGTGCCAGCTCACCGATGGACAGGACTAATTCACCCCTCCACTTT
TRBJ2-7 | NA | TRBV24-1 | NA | CATSDPTVSYEQYF | TGTGCCACCAGTGACCCGACAGTCTCCTACGAGCAGTACTTC
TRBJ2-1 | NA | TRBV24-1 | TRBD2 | CATSDLFGLAELNEQFF | TGTGCCACCAGTGACCTGTTCGGACTAGCGGAGTTAAATGAGCAGTTCTTC
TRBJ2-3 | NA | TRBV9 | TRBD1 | CASSDRKGQGFPDTQYF | TGTGCCAGCAGCGATAGAAAGGGACAGGGGTTCCCAGATACGCAGTATTTT
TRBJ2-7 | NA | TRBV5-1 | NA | CASSLNSLVNEQYF | TGCGCCAGCAGCCTCAATTCGCTAGTAAACGAGCAGTACTTC
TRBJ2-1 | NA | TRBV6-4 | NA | CASSLGVGPYNEQFF | TGTGCCAGCAGTCTCGGGGTAGGACCCTACAATGAGCAGTTCTTC
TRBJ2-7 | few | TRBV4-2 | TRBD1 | CASSQDDREYYEQYF | TGTGCCAGCAGCCAAGATGACAGGGAATATTACGAGCAGTACTTC
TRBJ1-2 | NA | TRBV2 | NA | CASSEGTWLGYTF | TGTGCCAGCAGTGAAGGGACTTGGCTGGGCTACACCTTC
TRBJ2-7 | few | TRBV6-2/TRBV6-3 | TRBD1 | CASSYSPQGTPYEQYF | TGTGCCAGCAGTTACTCCCCACAGGGGACCCCCTACGAGCAGTACTTC
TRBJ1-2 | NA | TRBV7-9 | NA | CASSPPTNYGYTF | TGTGCCAGCAGCCCCCCTACGAACTATGGCTACACCTTC
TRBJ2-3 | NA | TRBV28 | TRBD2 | CASSGASGRHTDTQYF | TGTGCCAGCAGTGGAGCTAGCGGGAGGCACACAGATACGCAGTATTTT
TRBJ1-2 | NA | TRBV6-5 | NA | CASGSPRGYTF | TGTGCCAGCGGGTCTCCTAGAGGCTACACCTTC
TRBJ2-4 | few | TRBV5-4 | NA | CASSLELNIQYF | TGTGCCAGCAGCTTGGAGCTAAACATTCAGTACTTC
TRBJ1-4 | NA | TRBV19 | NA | CASRGRGYTTNEKLFF | TGTGCCAGTAGGGGGCGGGGGTACACAACTAATGAAAAACTGTTTTTT